These 6 T cell receptor beta chains share one sample of origin, sequenced in a study of early T cells in non-severe SARS-CoV-2 infection. TCRdb passed the 5' RACE reads through MiXCR, listing each CDR3 protein once. The data show 86,000 or so distinct CDR3 sequences, with over 11% seen just once and about 3% held by the top ten. Material: whole blood. The receptors here all came from an adult who was a healthcare worker with PCR-confirmed SARS-CoV-2 infection or an uninfected control (not recorded which).

The chain employs TRBV24-1 and TRBJ2-1; D is perhaps TRBD1 (6 bases). The CDR3 loop spans 15 amino acids. Germline lookup yields CDR1 KGHDR and CDR2 SFDVKD. Trimming cost V 2 bases and J 5 bases, with 12 bases left between them. The CDR3 protein is CATSDSMTGDNEQFF. CDR3 nucleotides: TGTGCCACCAGTGATTCTATGACAGGCGACAATGAGCAGTTCTTC.

In this sample, this clonotype turned up a few times. The chain joins TRBV5-4 to TRBJ2-1; 10 bases are a match to TRBD1. V was pared by 2 bases and J by 7 bases, with 12 bases of the junction left unmatched. Germline V CDR1 and CDR2: SGHNT, YYREEE (reference sequence). This CDR3 is 17 amino acids long. The CDR3 sequence is CASSFPVGRQGANEQFF. In nucleotides, the CDR3 is TGTGCCAGCAGCTTCCCGGTGGGGCGACAGGGGGCGAATGAGCAGTTCTTC.

This clonotype has just a few counts. CDR3 sequence reads: CASSQSDRGSNQPQHF. The CDR3 coding sequence is TGTGCCAGCAGCCAATCGGACAGGGGTAGCAATCAGCCCCAGCATTTT. This chain links TRBV16 with TRBJ1-5, with 9 nucleotides matching TRBD1. The CDR3 consists of 16 residues. Looked up from germline, CDR1 is KGHSY and CDR2 is FQNENV. Losses at the gene ends were 0 bases for V and 0 bases for J; bases not matched to a gene: 0.

The V call is TRBV2, the J call TRBJ1-5, with D perhaps TRBD1 (5 bases). The CDR3 loop spans 12 amino acids. The germline V and J ends were trimmed by 5 bases and 7 bases, with 9 bases remaining between them. The germline V gene has CDR1 SNHLY and CDR2 FYNNEI. CDR3 coding DNA: TGTGCCAGCAGTCGGGGGGACCAGCCCCAGCATTTT. This codes for CASSRGDQPQHF.

The sample holds a few counts of this clonotype. V and J are TRBV7-2 and TRBJ2-2; D might be TRBD1 or TRBD2, each matching 5 bases. Germline CDR1 SGHTA, CDR2 FQGNSA. This CDR3 has 19 amino acids. Trimming left V 5 bases short and J 5 bases short, with 27 bases between. The CDR3 loop reads CASSPLDGVGGYRTGELFF. CDR3 DNA sequence: TGTGCCAGCAGCCCATTGGACGGCGTTGGGGGTTATAGGACCGGGGAGCTGTTTTTT.

This clonotype occurred many times. Here the CDR3 DNA reads TGTGCCACCAGTGATCCAGGGGGCAATCAGCCCCAGCATTTT. Translating gives CATSDPGGNQPQHF. The genes are TRBV24-1 and TRBJ1-5; the D gene is possibly TRBD1 (6 bases). CDR1 is KGHDR and CDR2 is SFDVKD in the germline V gene. Trimming took 3 bases from V and 2 from J, leaving 7 bases between them. The CDR3 has 14 residues.